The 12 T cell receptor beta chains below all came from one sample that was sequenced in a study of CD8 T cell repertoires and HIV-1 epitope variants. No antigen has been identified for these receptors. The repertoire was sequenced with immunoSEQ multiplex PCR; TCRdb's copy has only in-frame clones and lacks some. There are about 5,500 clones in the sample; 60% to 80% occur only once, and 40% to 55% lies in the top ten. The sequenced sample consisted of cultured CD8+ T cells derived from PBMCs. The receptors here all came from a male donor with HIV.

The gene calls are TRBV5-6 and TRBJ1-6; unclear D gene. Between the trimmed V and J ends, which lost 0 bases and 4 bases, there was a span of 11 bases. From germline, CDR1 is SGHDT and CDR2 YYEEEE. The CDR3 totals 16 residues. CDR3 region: CASSLAPPDYNSPLHF. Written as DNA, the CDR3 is TGTGCCAGCAGCTTGGCCCCCCCGGATTATAATTCACCCCTCCACTTT.

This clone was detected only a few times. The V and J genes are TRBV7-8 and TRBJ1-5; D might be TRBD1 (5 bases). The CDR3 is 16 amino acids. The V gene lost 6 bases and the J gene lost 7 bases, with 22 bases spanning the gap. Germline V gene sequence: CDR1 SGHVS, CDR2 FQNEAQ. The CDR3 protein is CASSLTQVGAGQPQHF. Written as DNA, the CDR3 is TGTGCCAGCAGTCTTACCCAGGTCGGGGCAGGGCAGCCCCAGCATTTT. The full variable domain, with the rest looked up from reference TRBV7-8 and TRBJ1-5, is GAGVSQSPRYKVAKRGQDVALRCDPISGHVSLFWYQQALGQGPEFLTYFQNEAQLDKSGLPSDRFFAERPEGSVSTLKIQRTQQEDSAVYLCASSLTQVGAGQPQHFGDGTRLSIL.

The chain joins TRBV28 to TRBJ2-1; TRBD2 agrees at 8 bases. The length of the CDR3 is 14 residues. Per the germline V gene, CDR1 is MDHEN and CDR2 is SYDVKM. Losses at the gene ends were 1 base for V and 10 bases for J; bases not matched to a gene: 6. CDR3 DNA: TGTGCCAGCAGTTTATCGCGGGGGGCTATGGAGCAGTTCTTC. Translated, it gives CASSLSRGAMEQFF.

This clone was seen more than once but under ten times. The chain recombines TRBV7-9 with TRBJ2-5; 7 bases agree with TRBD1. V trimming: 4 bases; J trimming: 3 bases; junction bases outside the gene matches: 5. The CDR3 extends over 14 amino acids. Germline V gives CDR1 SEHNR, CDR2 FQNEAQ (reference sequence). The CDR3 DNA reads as TGTGCCAGCAGCTCACGTGACAGGGAAGAGACCCAGTACTTC. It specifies CASSSRDREETQYF. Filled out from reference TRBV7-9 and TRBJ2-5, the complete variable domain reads DTGVSQNPRHKITKRGQNVTFRCDPISEHNRLYWYRQTLGQGPEFLTYFQNEAQLEKSRLLSDRFSAERPKGSFSTLEIQRTEQGDSAMYLCASSSRDREETQYFGPGTRLLVL.

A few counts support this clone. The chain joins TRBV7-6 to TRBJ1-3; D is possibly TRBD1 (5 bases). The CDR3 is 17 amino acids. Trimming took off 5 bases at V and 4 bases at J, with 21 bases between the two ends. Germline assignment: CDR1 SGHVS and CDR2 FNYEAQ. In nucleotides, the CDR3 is TGTGCCAGCAGCCATTCCCGGGACGGAGAAAAGGGAAACACCATATATTTT. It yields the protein CASSHSRDGEKGNTIYF.

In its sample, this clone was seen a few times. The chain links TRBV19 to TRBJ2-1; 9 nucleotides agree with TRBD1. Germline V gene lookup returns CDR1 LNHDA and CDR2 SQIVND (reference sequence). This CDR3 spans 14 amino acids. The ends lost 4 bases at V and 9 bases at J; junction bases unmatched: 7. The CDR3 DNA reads TGTGCCAGTAGTAGGGGACAGGGTAGAAGTGAGCAGTTCTTC. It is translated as CASSRGQGRSEQFF.

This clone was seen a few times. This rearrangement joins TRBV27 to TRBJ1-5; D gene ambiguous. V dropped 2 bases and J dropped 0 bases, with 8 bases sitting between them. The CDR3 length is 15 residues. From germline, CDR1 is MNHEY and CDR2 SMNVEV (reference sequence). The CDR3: CASSLDGDSNQPQHF. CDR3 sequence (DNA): TGTGCCAGCAGTTTAGACGGAGATAGCAATCAGCCCCAGCATTTT.

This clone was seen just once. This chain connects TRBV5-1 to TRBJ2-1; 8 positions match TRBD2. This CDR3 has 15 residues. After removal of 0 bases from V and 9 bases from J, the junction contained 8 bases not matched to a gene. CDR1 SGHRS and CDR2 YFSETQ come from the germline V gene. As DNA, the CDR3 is TGCGCCAGCAGCTTGGAGTCTAGCGGGCCGGGTGAGCAGTTCTTC. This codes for CASSLESSGPGEQFF.

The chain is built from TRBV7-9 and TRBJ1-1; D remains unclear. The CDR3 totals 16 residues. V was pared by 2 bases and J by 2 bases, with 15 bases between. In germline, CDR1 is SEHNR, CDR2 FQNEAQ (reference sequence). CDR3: CASSLRNPGPNTEAFF. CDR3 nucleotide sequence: TGTGCCAGCAGCTTACGAAATCCTGGCCCTAACACTGAAGCTTTCTTT.

The CDR3 sequence is CASGEGARNTGELFF. The CDR3 nucleotides are TGTGCCAGCGGGGAGGGCGCCAGAAACACCGGGGAGCTGTTTTTT. The genes are TRBV9 and TRBJ2-2; TRBD2 aligns across 7 bases. Germline assignment: CDR1 SGDLS and CDR2 YYNGEE. The CDR3 loop spans 15 amino acids. Losses at the gene ends were 7 bases for V and 2 bases for J; bases not matched to a gene: 8.

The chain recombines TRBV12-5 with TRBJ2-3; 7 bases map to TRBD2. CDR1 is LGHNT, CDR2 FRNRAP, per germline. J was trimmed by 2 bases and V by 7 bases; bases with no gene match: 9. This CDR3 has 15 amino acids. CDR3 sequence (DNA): TGTGCTAGTGCCCTTGGGACTACTTACACAGATACGCAGTATTTT. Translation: CASALGTTYTDTQYF.

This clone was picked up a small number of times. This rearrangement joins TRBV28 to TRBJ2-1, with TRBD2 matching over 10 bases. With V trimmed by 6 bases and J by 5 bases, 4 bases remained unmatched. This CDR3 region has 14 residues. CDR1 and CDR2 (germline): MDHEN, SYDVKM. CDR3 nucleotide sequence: TGTGCCAGCAGGTGGACTAGCGGCCACAATGAGCAGTTCTTC. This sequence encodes CASRWTSGHNEQFF.